Listed below are T cell receptor beta chains from one sample, sequenced in a study of shared clonotypes between healthy human individuals. Only in-frame clones appear in the TCRdb table, and some are missing; sequencing was by immunoSEQ multiplex PCR. Among about 1.5 million clones, 95% to 97% were seen once, and the ten largest hold roughly 1.2%. Sequencing used naive CD4+ T cells sorted from blood. These receptors were collected from a man younger than 45 in good health. CDR3s include the opening cysteine and the closing phenylalanine or tryptophan. The order of the fields is clone size, D gene, V gene, J gene, CDR3 DNA, CDR3 protein. D genes are given only for firm matches. Some rows mark clone size as missing; the rest say once, few, many or name a class of expanded clone.

-	-	TRBV5-1	TRBJ1-1	TGCGCCAGCAGCTTGAACAGCCGATCGACTGAAGCTTTCTTT	CASSLNSRSTEAFF
-	-	TRBV2	TRBJ2-2	TGTGCCAGCGGCATCCTTACTATGGCGAGGGAGCTGTTTTTT	CASGILTMARELFF
once	-	TRBV2	TRBJ1-4	TGTGCCAGCAGTGAACAGGGGCAGACTAATGAAAAACTGTTTTTT	CASSEQGQTNEKLFF
-	-	TRBV28	TRBJ2-1	TGTGCCAGCAGTTTATTTCAGGATTACAATGAGCAGTTCTTC	CASSLFQDYNEQFF
-	TRBD1	TRBV28	TRBJ1-2	TGTGCCAGCAGTCAAGGGGACAGGGCCTCCCTAGGCTACACCTTC	CASSQGDRASLGYTF
-	-	TRBV6-5	TRBJ2-7	TGTGCCAGCAGTTACTCGATATCCGGGAGAGTCTACGAGCAGTACTTC	CASSYSISGRVYEQYF
-	-	TRBV11-2	TRBJ1-4	TGTGCCAGCAGCAATCGACCAAATGAAAAACTGTTTTTT	CASSNRPNEKLFF
-	TRBD1	TRBV11-2	TRBJ2-1	TGTGCCAGCAGCTCCCGGGACAGGGCACAGTTCTTC	CASSSRDRAQFF
-	-	TRBV28	TRBJ1-2	TGTGCCAGCAGTTCATCTCGGGGGATCCAAGCTAACTATGGCTACACCTTC	CASSSSRGIQANYGYTF
once	-	TRBV5-1	TRBJ2-5	TGCGCCAGCAGCTTGGTGGACCTTTCGGGAGCCCGTCCCCAGTACTTC	CASSLVDLSGARPQYF
-	-	TRBV29-1	TRBJ2-1	TGCAGCGTTGAAGGGCCTATAAGCTCCTACAATGAGCAGTTCTTC	CSVEGPISSYNEQFF
-	TRBD2	TRBV10-1	TRBJ2-7	TGCGCCAGCAGTGAGTCGACTCAGGGACTAGCGGGAGCCGAGCAGTACTTC	CASSESTQGLAGAEQYF
-	-	TRBV10-1	TRBJ2-5	TGCGCCAACCACCAAGAGACCCAGTACTTC	CANHQETQYF
-	-	TRBV7-9	TRBJ1-5	TGTGCCAGCAGCTACTCAGGGCTGAATCAGCCCCAGCATTTT	CASSYSGLNQPQHF
-	-	TRBV9	TRBJ2-2	TGTGCCAGCAGCGTTAGCGGGAACACCGGGGAGCTGTTTTTT	CASSVSGNTGELFF
-	-	TRBV20-1	TRBJ2-2	TGCAGTGCTAGCGAGGTTGGGGAGCTGTTTTTT	CSASEVGELFF
-	TRBD1	TRBV5-6	TRBJ1-4	TGTGCCAGCAGCTCTGCGACAGGGTCGGTTGAAAAACTGTTTTTT	CASSSATGSVEKLFF
-	-	TRBV7-2	TRBJ2-7	TGTGCCAGCAGCACCTATAGGGGTAGCGGAGGGCCTTACGAGCAGTACTTC	CASSTYRGSGGPYEQYF
-	-	TRBV4-2	TRBJ2-7	TGTGCCAGCAGCTTGGATGGAAGTTCCTTTTACGAGCAGTACTTC	CASSLDGSSFYEQYF
-	-	TRBV18	TRBJ1-6	TGTGCCAGCTCACTTTCCGGGACCAGGGGAGGAAGGTCCTTTTCACCCCTCCACTTT	CASSLSGTRGGRSFSPLHF
once	-	TRBV20-1	TRBJ1-2	TGCAGTGGACTCCGGGATGGCTACACCTTC	CSGLRDGYTF